This T cell receptor (beta chain) originates from a study of vaccination and CD4 T cells after COVID-19 (dated by TCRdb to between 2022 and 2023). Context from the whole study: Every convalescent patient had a positive nasal swab PCR test for SARS-CoV-2, with mild disease in several patients and severe disease in one. The time from the second vaccine dose to post-vaccine blood sampling had a median of around 72 days and ranged from about 12 to 250 days. Participants received two doses of either the Pfizer-BioNTech BNT162b2 vaccine (n=8) or the Moderna mRNA-1273 vaccine (n=2). In around 10 COVID-19 convalescent patients and 4 infection-naive healthy vaccine recipients, researchers compared the spike-specific CD4+ TCR repertoire from before mRNA vaccination with the repertoire from after. In the convalescent cohort there were six males and four females, among whom were two Hispanic individuals, seven Caucasians, two Asians and one multiracial person. Post-COVID blood samples from convalescent patients were collected a median of about 100 days after diagnosis, with a range of roughly 35 to 180 days. The cultures were stimulated with overlapping spike peptide pools from SARS-CoV-2 and from the common cold coronaviruses HCoV-NL63, HCoV-OC43 and HCoV-229E. In control cultures, a CEFX viral epitope pool was used as positive control, an HIV-1 Nef peptide pool was used as negative control, or no peptide was added.

Only a few counts were recorded for this clonotype. Its antigen remains undetermined. Base qualities are not recorded, but no much larger clone differs from it by a single base. Libraries were constructed by PCR. DNA from cultured CD4+ T cells was subjected to TCR sequencing with the Oncomine TCR Beta short-read assay at the Johns Hopkins FTIC core. The QIAamp micro DNA kit was used to extract genomic DNA from the cultured CD4+ T cells. Oncomine TCR Beta libraries from cultured CD4+ T cells were pooled using unique dual indexes and sequenced on an Illumina iSeq 100. Processing in the source paper ran as follows. Non-productive sequences were filtered out, and CDR3s that did not start with C, did not end with F or W, or were shorter than 7 amino acids were discarded. The MANAFEST web application identified antigen-specific clonotypes by comparing peptide-stimulated wells against reference wells and other culture wells. For a clone to be called positive, the clone needed an FDR below 0.05, an odds ratio above 5, and a productive frequency above 0.1% in at least two of three replicate wells. Cross-reactive clonotypes were defined as significantly expanded in both SARS-CoV-2 spike wells and at least one common cold coronavirus spike condition. CDR3 homology was assessed with Levenshtein distances (stringdist) and unrooted phylogenetic trees (ape) in R version 3.6.1. Clones were called with MiXCR by TCRdb after fastp trimmed the public reads at Q25, and only in-frame beta chains were retained. Identical CDR3 protein sequences are pooled into one entry, listed with their most common genes and DNA. The V and J calls were not made by the authors but by TCRdb's processing. This sample lists about 16,000 distinct CDR3 sequences; around 50% were detected once. Less than 20% of the sample is held by the ten biggest clonotypes.

The CDR3, from cysteine to phenylalanine, totals 16 residues. The CDR3 DNA has 48 bases and is translated from base 1. At the junction V is shortened by 6 bases and J by 6 bases; bases outside the gene matches: 13. The CDR1 and CDR2 encoded by the germline V gene (reference sequence) are MNHEY and SMNVEV. According to the study, the label for this sample's treatment or condition signals: roughly 10-day PBMC culture with coronavirus spike peptide pools or control peptides (ViraFEST assay). The ViraFEST assay, used in the study, expanded antigen-specific T cells with peptide pools and then identified the expanded clonotypes through TCR sequencing. The convalescent patients' positive SARS-CoV-2 PCR tests fell between March and December 2020, which was before the Alpha, Beta and Delta variants emerged in the United States. Approximately 1.8 million PBMCs per well were cultured in IMDM with roughly 5% human AB serum and 9 to 10 IU/ml IL-2, plus 10 ug/ml peptide pools. Half of the culture medium was replaced with fresh IL-2-containing medium on days 3 and 7. After about 11 days of culture, CD4+ T cells were isolated by negative selection using the EasySep CD4+ T cell isolation kit. PBMCs were separated from whole blood using Ficoll-Paque Plus gradient centrifugation and then either used fresh or cryopreserved at -140C. Triplicate wells were generally used for each culture condition.

What the study reported, not specific to this receptor: Of the vaccine-specific clones found in convalescent patients, nearly all (304 of 307) were mono-reactive for SARS-CoV-2 spike instead of being cross-reactive with common cold coronaviruses. Although the median number of SARS-CoV-2-reactive clonotypes went up from more than 20 after infection to some 38 after vaccination, the increase was not significant. The number of convalescent patients in the study was relatively small, and the study did not examine early timepoints following natural infection. In convalescent patients, a median roughly 87% of post-vaccine SARS-CoV-2-reactive clones were detected only after vaccination, and vaccine-specific priming was suggested by this finding.

The chain is assembled from TRBV27 and TRBJ1-5; 8 junctional bases match TRBD1. The sequencing used CD4+ T cells from blood, cultured in vitro, collected before SARS-CoV-2 vaccination. The clonotype was recovered from a human donor who had recovered from COVID-19. This receptor has the CDR3 CASSDIGQGVSQPQHF. The DNA reads TGTGCCAGCAGCGACATAGGACAGGGTGTTAGTCAGCCCCAGCATTTT.